One T cell receptor (beta chain) is described in this entry. This entry belongs to a study of CD8+CD57+ T cells in acquired aplastic anemia. At the level of the study: DNA from sorted CD4+ and CD8+ cells averaged around 3 ug.

Profiling that covered TCR beta VDJ and CDR3 relied on genomic DNA as its template. MiXCR, applied by TCRdb to the reads, yields one record per CDR3 protein. The sample contains about 98,000 distinct CDR3 sequences, 55% to 75% of which appear only once. Patients chosen for sequencing had CD8+CD57+ cells that had expanded, as shown by flow cytometry. Trimming at V came to 4 bases and at J to 6 bases, leaving 3 bases not matched to a gene. From germline, CDR1 is LNHNV and CDR2 YYDKDF (reference sequence). The length of the CDR3 is 15 residues. The V gene is TRBV15, the J gene TRBJ2-1, with 13 positions matching TRBD2. The sequence derives from a human donor with aplastic anemia. The sequencing sample was made of sorted CD4+, CD8+, or CD8+CD57+ T cells (not recorded which) from PBMCs. The chain's CDR3 is CATSTGLAGVNEQFF. CDR3 nucleotide sequence: TGTGCCACCAGCACTGGACTAGCGGGAGTCAATGAGCAGTTCTTC. The whole variable domain, filled in from reference TRBV15 and TRBJ2-1, reads DAMVIQNPRYQVTQFGKPVTLSCSQTLNHNVMYWYQQKSSQAPKLLFHYYDKDFNNEADTPDNFQSRRPNTSFCFLDIRSPGLGDTAMYLCATSTGLAGVNEQFFGPGTRLTVL.